This TCR beta chain was documented in a study of blood T cell repertoires in COVID-19. At the level of the study: Donors in the United States, Italy and Spain gave samples during acute or convalescent COVID-19. The analysed material was cDNA or gDNA that came from T cells, B-cell-depleted T cells, or PBMCs.

Study processing details: Amplification from reference gene primers served as the basis for estimated nucleated cell counts. Profiling relied on immunoSEQ multiplex PCR, and the TCRdb table lists in-frame clones only, not all of them. The DNA was the basis for D and trimming; V, J and clone size are from that table. The sample contains around 200,000 clones, about 90% of which appear only once. Sequencing used peripheral blood. This clonotype was sampled from a man aged 70-80 years with active or convalescent COVID-19.

This CDR3 is CSVRPGGGTGELFF. The CDR3 DNA follows: TGCAGCGTTCGGCCGGGGGGTGGCACCGGGGAGCTGTTTTTT. The chain combines TRBV29-1 with TRBJ2-2; TRBD2 aligns across 7 bases. Germline trimming cut 5 bases from V and 4 bases from J; bases unmatched to any gene: 7. The CDR3 runs 14 residues. Germline V gene sequence: CDR1 SQVTM, CDR2 ANQGSEA.